Shown below are 2 T cell receptor beta chains from a single sample sequenced in a study of blood T cell repertoires in COVID-19. Only in-frame clones appear in the TCRdb table, and some are missing; sequencing was by immunoSEQ multiplex PCR. This repertoire shows approximately 230,000 clones, nearly 90% found once; its top ten account for 3%. Source material: peripheral blood. These receptors all stem from a man aged 18 to 29 with active or convalescent COVID-19.

This chain links TRBV19 with TRBJ1-1; D uncertain. This CDR3 is 12 amino acids long. Trimming took 1 base from V and 3 from J, leaving 3 bases between them. Germline CDR1 is LNHDA and CDR2 is SQIVND (reference sequence). Here the CDR3 DNA reads TGTGCCAGTAGTATAGCCGACACTGAAGCTTTCTTT. This codes for CASSIADTEAFF.

The CDR3, as DNA: TGTGCCAGCAGCGAGACTAGCGGGAGGGCCGAGCAGTACTTC. This codes for CASSETSGRAEQYF. J is TRBJ2-7 and V is TRBV9; 14 nucleotides line up with TRBD2. The CDR3 is 14 amino acids. Trimming at V came to 3 bases and at J to 6 bases, leaving 2 bases not matched to a gene. CDR1 is SGDLS, CDR2 YYNGEE, per germline.